One and the same sample provided the 8 T cell receptor beta chains below, sequenced in a study of blood T cell repertoires in COVID-19. The data were produced by immunoSEQ multiplex PCR, yet TCRdb's version contains in-frame clones alone and is incomplete. The data show over 200,000 clones, roughly 77% seen once. The sample comprised peripheral blood. The receptors originated from an elderly woman with acute or convalescent COVID-19.

The V and J genes are TRBV10-3 and TRBJ1-2; D ambiguous. Trimming cost V 3 bases and J 2 bases, with 16 bases left between them. The length of the CDR3 is 16 residues. Germline lookup yields CDR1 ENHRY and CDR2 SYGVKD. CDR3 sequence: CAISERSLGINYGYTF. CDR3 in DNA: TGTGCCATCAGTGAACGTAGCCTCGGGATCAACTATGGCTACACCTTC.

The chain has TRBV10-1 and TRBJ2-3; D gene ambiguous. Germline CDR1 and CDR2: WNHNN and SYGVQD (reference sequence). Trimming removed 0 bases at V and 1 base at J, with 5 bases between. This CDR3 has 14 amino acids. DNA of the CDR3: TGCGCCAGCAGTGAGTCGGCCCGCACAGATACGCAGTATTTT. As protein: CASSESARTDTQYF.

The rearrangement joins TRBV18 to TRBJ1-2; 10 bases map to TRBD1. The CDR3 loop spans 14 amino acids. The trim removed 6 bases at V and 7 bases at J, leaving 8 bases unmatched. Germline V gene sequence: CDR1 KGHSH, CDR2 LQKENI. CDR3 residues: CASSPSDRGVGYTF. The CDR3 bases are TGTGCCAGCTCCCCTTCGGACAGGGGGGTTGGCTACACCTTC.

This clone was picked up one time. This chain uses TRBV5-1 with TRBJ1-6; D possibly corresponds to TRBD1 (6 bases). V lost 4 bases and J 1 base, leaving 9 bases between the germline ends. The CDR3 is 15 residues long. Per germline, CDR1 SGHRS and CDR2 YFSETQ. CDR3 bases: TGCGCCAGCAGCAGGACAGATTCCTATAATTCACCCCTCCACTTT. This codes for CASSRTDSYNSPLHF.

This clone was observed once. CDR3 in amino acids: CASSPNTGGIDTQYF. The CDR3 nucleotides are TGTGCCAGCAGCCCCAACACGGGGGGCATAGATACGCAGTATTTT. The chain recombines TRBV6-2 or TRBV6-3 with TRBJ2-3; D perhaps matches TRBD2 (7 bases). This CDR3 has 15 amino acids. Germline lookup yields CDR1 MNHEY and CDR2 SVGEGT. V dropped 6 bases and J dropped 5 bases, with 18 bases sitting between them.

This clone was counted ten times or more. V and J are TRBV5-1 and TRBJ1-4; weak D call: TRBD1 (6 bases). This CDR3 is 17 amino acids long. The V gene's germline CDR1 is SGHRS and CDR2 YFSETQ. Trimming took 4 bases from V and 6 from J, leaving 22 bases between them. The CDR3, as DNA: TGCGCCAGCAGCGACCGTATTACAGGGACTACAGATGAAAAACTGTTTTTT. This sequence encodes CASSDRITGTTDEKLFF.

V and J are TRBV29-1 and TRBJ1-1; possibly TRBD1 for D (6 bases). V was cut by 7 bases and J by 2 bases, with 14 bases left in between. The CDR3 totals 13 residues. Germline CDR1 SQVTM, CDR2 ANQGSEA. The CDR3 loop reads CSAATGLNTEAFF. The CDR3 DNA follows: TGCAGCGCCGCGACAGGACTTAACACTGAAGCTTTCTTT. Full variable domain (outside the CDR3, taken from reference TRBV29-1 and TRBJ1-1): SAVISQKPSRDICQRGTSLTIQCQVDSQVTMMFWYRQQPGQSLTLIATANQGSEATYESGFVIDKFPISRPNLTFSTLTVSNMSPEDSSIYLCSAATGLNTEAFFGQGTRLTVV.

V gene TRBV2 combines with J gene TRBJ2-3; TRBD2 matches at 12 bases. In germline, CDR1 is SNHLY, CDR2 FYNNEI. The CDR3 is 16 residues long. Trimming at V came to 6 bases and at J to 0 bases, leaving 4 bases not matched to a gene. This chain's CDR3 is CASRLAGGVSTDTQYF. CDR3 DNA sequence: TGTGCCAGCAGACTAGCGGGGGGCGTCAGCACAGATACGCAGTATTTT. Complete variable domain (other parts from reference TRBV2 and TRBJ2-3): EPEVTQTPSHQVTQMGQEVILRCVPISNHLYFYWYRQILGQKVEFLVSFYNNEISEKSEIFDDQFSVERPDGSNFTLKIRSTKLEDSAMYFCASRLAGGVSTDTQYFGPGTRLTVL.